Presented here are 11 T cell receptor beta chains from one specimen sequenced in a study of T-cell reconstitution after alpha-beta-depleted transplantation in children. As it was prepared, the TCRbeta library received unique molecular identifiers. TCRdb itself ran the PCR reads through MiXCR, one entry per CDR3 protein. The table lists about 120,000 distinct CDR3 sequences, 23% of them singletons. The sample consisted of PBMCs, mostly from graft donor cells, taken 180 days after TCRalphabeta/CD19-depleted stem cell transplant. These receptors originate from a male patient between 2 and 15 years old who had a stem cell transplant for chronic granulomatous disease, so the T cells may come from the graft donor.

In DNA form, the CDR3 reads TGCAGTGCCCAAGAAAGCGACAGGGGGGATTCACCCCTCCACTTT. The encoded protein is CSAQESDRGDSPLHF. The chain employs TRBV20-1 and TRBJ1-6; 9 positions agree with TRBD1. Trimming removed 6 bases from V and 8 bases from J; junction bases left unmatched: 11. CDR1 is DFQATT, CDR2 SNEGSKA, per germline (reference sequence). This CDR3 region has 15 residues.

The chain is built from TRBV29-1 and TRBJ2-1; possible D gene TRBD2, 5 bases. This CDR3 is built from 13 residues. V was cut by 3 bases and J by 8 bases, with 14 bases left in between. Germline V gene lookup returns CDR1 SQVTM and CDR2 ANQGSEA. CDR3 coding DNA: TGCAGCGTTGAGCGGGCCCCTTGGGATGAGCAGTTCTTC. It yields the protein CSVERAPWDEQFF.

CDR3 bases: TGTGCCAGCAGCTTAAGGGCCGGGGCTACAGATACGCAGTATTTT. Amino acids: CASSLRAGATDTQYF. The chain combines TRBV7-3 with TRBJ2-3, with D possibly called TRBD1 or TRBD2 (5 bases each). The CDR3 totals 15 residues. Germline CDR1 is SGHTA and CDR2 is FQGTGA. With 1 base removed from V and 3 bases from J, the gap between germline ends came to 11 bases.

This clonotype was seen many times. V and J are TRBV3-1 and TRBJ2-7, with 8 nucleotides matching TRBD2. V dropped 2 bases and J dropped 5; count of bases not matched to a gene: 14. The CDR3 is made up of 17 amino acids. Germline assignment: CDR1 LGHDT and CDR2 YNNKEL (reference sequence). CDR3 sequence: CASSQTPQSGRRNEQYF. CDR3 sequence (DNA): TGTGCCAGCAGCCAAACCCCCCAAAGCGGGAGAAGGAACGAGCAGTACTTC.

There are many counts of this clonotype. The genes are TRBV29-1 and TRBJ2-3; D perhaps matches TRBD1 (6 bases). CDR1 is SQVTM and CDR2 is ANQGSEA in the germline V gene. The length of the CDR3 is 13 residues. The ends were cut back, 3 bases at V and 3 bases at J, with 10 bases in the middle. This CDR3 reads CSVDARGTDTQYF. CDR3 bases: TGCAGCGTTGACGCCAGGGGTACAGATACGCAGTATTTT.

The chain employs TRBV7-2 and TRBJ1-5; maybe TRBD1 (6 bases). The CDR3 spans 12 residues. V was clipped by 5 bases and J by 7 bases, with 9 bases between them. Germline assignment: CDR1 SGHTA and CDR2 FQGNSA. Written as DNA, the CDR3 is TGTGCCAGCAGCAGGGGGATCCAGCCCCAGCATTTT. This translates into CASSRGIQPQHF.

This clonotype was seen only a few times. This rearrangement joins TRBV29-1 to TRBJ2-5; 10 bases line up with TRBD2. CDR3 length: 12 residues. V trimming: 7 bases; J trimming: 5 bases; junction bases outside the gene matches: 4. The V gene's germline CDR1 is SQVTM and CDR2 ANQGSEA. The CDR3 DNA reads TGCAGCGCCGTGGGACTAGCGGAGACCCAGTACTTC. Its translation: CSAVGLAETQYF.

This clonotype has a handful of counts. Here the CDR3 reads CSATAGGPEDTQYF. The CDR3 DNA is TGCAGTGCTACGGCGGGGGGGCCAGAAGATACGCAGTATTTT. The V and J genes are TRBV20-1 and TRBJ2-3; 9 bases fit TRBD2. Germline V gene sequence: CDR1 DFQATT, CDR2 SNEGSKA (reference sequence). Losses at the gene ends were 4 bases for V and 5 bases for J; bases not matched to a gene: 7. The CDR3 spans 14 residues.

The chain joins TRBV7-2 to TRBJ2-7, with TRBD2 matching over 7 bases. The junction had 6 bases not matched to a gene; V was cut back by 5 bases and J by 2 bases. This CDR3 spans 14 amino acids. The germline CDR1 and CDR2 sequences are SGHTA and FQGNSA. The CDR3 nucleotides are TGTGCCAGCAGCCCGGGAGGACTACCCTACGAGCAGTACTTC. This codes for CASSPGGLPYEQYF. The whole variable domain, filled in from reference TRBV7-2 and TRBJ2-7, reads GAGVSQSPSNKVTEKGKDVELRCDPISGHTALYWYRQSLGQGLEFLIYFQGNSAPDKSGLPSDRFSAERTGGSVSTLTIQRTQQEDSAVYLCASSPGGLPYEQYFGPGTRLTVT.

This clonotype was recorded at least ten times. The rearrangement links TRBV7-9 to TRBJ2-1; 12 bases are a match to TRBD2. The CDR3 spans 16 residues. With V trimmed by 2 bases and J by 8 bases, 7 bases remained unmatched. The V gene's germline CDR1 is SEHNR and CDR2 FQNEAQ (reference sequence). In DNA form, the CDR3 reads TGTGCCAGCAGCTTAACGGCTAGCGGGGGGGCCTATGAGCAGTTCTTC. It is translated as CASSLTASGGAYEQFF.

This clonotype was seen many times. The chain carries TRBV12-3 or TRBV12-4 and TRBJ2-2; 7 nucleotides align to TRBD2. The CDR3 contains 16 residues. V shed 2 bases and J 1 base; nucleotides not matched to a gene: 4. As DNA, the CDR3 is TGTGCCAGCAGTTTATGGGCGGGAGAGAACACCGGGGAGCTGTTTTTT. As protein: CASSLWAGENTGELFF.